One sample yielded the 31 T cell receptor beta chains listed below, sequenced in a study of CD8 T cells in ankylosing spondylitis (TCRdb year 2017). Library preparation employed 5' RACE. The instrument given in TCRdb is Illumina HiSeq 2500. Through fastp at Q25 and MiXCR, TCRdb rebuilt clones from the public reads, retaining in-frame beta chains. Rows are combined by CDR3 protein, so each entry shows the most common genes and DNA. The sample table records under 450,000 distinct CDR3 sequences; roughly 20% of these occur just once. About an eighth of the sample belongs to the ten largest clones. Sequences were obtained from blood, either unsorted or a sorted T cell fraction (not recorded which). These receptor sequences come from a male donor with ankylosing spondylitis or in good health (not recorded which).

This clonotype was detected only a few times. This chain joins TRBV18 and TRBJ1-1, with D possibly being TRBD1 (5 bases). Trimming took off 0 bases at V and 3 bases at J, with 5 bases between the two ends. This CDR3 has 13 amino acids. Per the germline V gene, CDR1 is KGHSH and CDR2 is LQKENI. The CDR3 protein is CASSPPGHTEAFF. The DNA for the CDR3 is TGTGCCAGCTCACCACCGGGACACACTGAAGCTTTCTTT. Drawing the rest from reference TRBV18 and TRBJ1-1, the complete variable domain is NAGVMQNPRHLVRRRGQEARLRCSPMKGHSHVYWYRQLPEEGLKFMVYLQKENIIDESGMPKERFSAEFPKEGPSILRIQQVVRGDSAAYFCASSPPGHTEAFFGQGTRLTVV.

The DNA for the CDR3 is TGTGCCAGCAGTCCGACAGGGGGGGACACTGAAGCTTTCTTT. Translated: CASSPTGGDTEAFF. V and J are TRBV13 and TRBJ1-1; 9 bases map to TRBD1. Germline V gives CDR1 PRHDT, CDR2 FYEKMQ (reference sequence). This CDR3 spans 14 amino acids. J gave up 3 bases and V 6 bases, and 5 bases lay outside the gene matches.

V gene TRBV5-6 combines with J gene TRBJ1-1; 7 bases line up with TRBD1. The V segment lost 4 bases and the J segment 0 bases; nucleotides outside the gene matches: 3. Germline CDR1 reads SGHDT; CDR2 reads YYEEEE. The CDR3 totals 14 residues. CDR3 DNA sequence: TGTGCCAGCAGCCCCGGACAGGTGAACACTGAAGCTTTCTTT. Protein sequence: CASSPGQVNTEAFF.

The chain combines TRBV2 with TRBJ2-3, with a possible D match to TRBD1 (5 bases). CDR3 length equals 13 residues. V was trimmed by 3 bases and J by 3 bases, leaving 7 bases between them. Germline V gives CDR1 SNHLY, CDR2 FYNNEI. The CDR3 region is CASSEQGTDTQYF. Written as DNA, the CDR3 is TGTGCCAGCAGTGAGCAGGGTACAGATACGCAGTATTTT.

This clonotype was observed a few times. J is TRBJ2-7 and V is TRBV29-1; maybe TRBD2 (6 bases). CDR1 is SQVTM, CDR2 ANQGSEA, per germline. There are 12 residues in the CDR3. V lost 5 bases and J 4 bases, leaving 12 bases between the germline ends. CDR3 coding DNA: TGCAGCGTTTTGGGGAGGAGGTACGAGCAGTACTTC. Protein sequence: CSVLGRRYEQYF.

This clonotype was observed a handful of times. The J gene is TRBJ2-7, the V gene TRBV20-1; TRBD2 matches 11 bases. This CDR3 spans 16 amino acids. With 2 bases clipped from V and 2 bases from J, the junction kept 8 bases outside the gene matches. Germline loops: CDR1 DFQATT, CDR2 SNEGSKA (reference sequence). The CDR3 region is CSARNPSGGLAYEQYF. The DNA for the CDR3 is TGCAGTGCTAGAAACCCTAGCGGGGGGTTAGCCTACGAGCAGTACTTC.

This chain links TRBV9 with TRBJ2-5; D is undetermined. Germline lookup yields CDR1 SGDLS and CDR2 YYNGEE. Trimming removed 3 bases at V and 4 bases at J, with 13 bases between. The CDR3 is made up of 14 amino acids. The CDR3 DNA sequence: TGTGCCAGCAGCGATATTCAATCCCCAGAGACCCAGTACTTC. Protein sequence: CASSDIQSPETQYF.

This clonotype was counted ten times or more. The CDR3 protein is CASSLGNEQFF. The CDR3 region has the DNA TGTGCCAGCAGTTTAGGCAATGAGCAGTTCTTC. V gene TRBV12-3 or TRBV12-4 combines with J gene TRBJ2-1; D call uncertain. The CDR3 spans 11 residues. The ends were cut back, 1 base at V and 6 bases at J, with 1 base in the middle.

In its sample, this clonotype was seen a few times. V gene TRBV4-1 combines with J gene TRBJ2-3; D is perhaps TRBD2 (5 bases). Trimming took 3 bases from V and 1 from J, leaving 14 bases between them. Germline assignment: CDR1 MGHRA and CDR2 YSYEKL. The CDR3 spans 16 residues. The CDR3 protein is CASSQRVGSGTDTQYF. In DNA form, the CDR3 reads TGCGCCAGCAGCCAGAGGGTGGGATCGGGCACAGATACGCAGTATTTT.

This clonotype was found a few times. The chain combines TRBV7-2 with TRBJ2-5; possible D gene TRBD1, 6 bases. Germline loops: CDR1 SGHTA, CDR2 FQGNSA. The CDR3 runs 13 residues. Trimming removed 1 base from V and 7 bases from J, with 10 bases in between. Here the CDR3 reads CASSLVGAGTQYF. The CDR3 region has the DNA TGTGCCAGCAGCTTAGTGGGGGCGGGGACCCAGTACTTC. Filled out from reference TRBV7-2 and TRBJ2-5, the complete variable domain reads GAGVSQSPSNKVTEKGKDVELRCDPISGHTALYWYRQSLGQGLEFLIYFQGNSAPDKSGLPSDRFSAERTGGSVSTLTIQRTQQEDSAVYLCASSLVGAGTQYFGPGTRLLVL.

The rearrangement joins TRBV18 to TRBJ2-3, with D perhaps matching TRBD2 (6 bases). This CDR3 has 17 residues. From germline, CDR1 is KGHSH and CDR2 LQKENI. Trimming left V 3 bases short and J 0 bases short, with 16 bases between. Here the CDR3 DNA reads TGTGCCAGCTCACCTCGGAGCGGGCAGGGCAGCACAGATACGCAGTATTTT. Translated: CASSPRSGQGSTDTQYF.

The chain combines TRBV29-1 with TRBJ2-1, with TRBD2 matching 9 bases. The CDR3 totals 15 residues. The V and J ends lost 6 bases and 2 bases, in that order; junction bases with no gene match: 8. Looked up from germline, CDR1 is SQVTM and CDR2 is ANQGSEA. The CDR3 sequence: CSVHRGGGAYNEQFF. CDR3 DNA: TGCAGCGTCCACCGCGGGGGGGGCGCCTACAATGAGCAGTTCTTC.

The V and J genes are TRBV27 and TRBJ2-1; 12 bases match TRBD2. The CDR3 loop spans 14 amino acids. V lost 8 bases, J lost 4 bases, and 3 bases stayed unmatched. CDR1 and CDR2 (germline): MNHEY, SMNVEV (reference sequence). The CDR3 here is CASASGGAYNEQFF. The CDR3 DNA reads TGTGCCAGCGCTAGCGGGGGGGCGTACAATGAGCAGTTCTTC.

This clonotype has only a few counts. V and J are TRBV20-1 and TRBJ2-7, with TRBD1 as a possible D gene (6 bases). Germline V gives CDR1 DFQATT, CDR2 SNEGSKA (reference sequence). The CDR3 spans 14 residues. The V gene lost 2 bases and the J gene lost 5 bases, with 16 bases spanning the gap. The CDR3 coding sequence is TGCAGTGCTAGACTTACAGGGTTATCGAACGAGCAGTACTTC. This gives the protein CSARLTGLSNEQYF.

This clonotype has a handful of counts. The chain uses TRBV20-1 and TRBJ2-2; unclear D gene. V was trimmed by 0 bases and J by 5 bases, leaving 7 bases between them. CDR3 length: 13 amino acids. Germline loops: CDR1 DFQATT, CDR2 SNEGSKA (reference sequence). For the CDR3, the DNA is TGCAGTGCTAGAGATCTGCAAACCGGGGAGCTGTTTTTT. Translating it yields CSARDLQTGELFF.

This clonotype has a handful of counts. The chain uses TRBV4-1 and TRBJ1-4; D remains unclear. The CDR3 runs 16 residues. V dropped 1 base and J dropped 3 bases, with 12 bases sitting between them. Germline V lookup: CDR1 MGHRA, CDR2 YSYEKL. DNA for the CDR3: TGCGCCAGCAGCCAAGGGCCGGGGAACCCTAATGAAAAACTGTTTTTT. Translation gives CASSQGPGNPNEKLFF.

The chain has TRBV20-1 and TRBJ2-3, with TRBD2 matching 7 bases. The J segment lost 9 bases and the V segment lost 3 bases, leaving 6 bases of the junction unmatched. The CDR3 length is 12 residues. Germline V gene data show CDR1 as DFQATT and CDR2 as SNEGSKA (reference sequence). CDR3 residues: CSARSGEGTQYF. The CDR3 DNA is TGCAGTGCTAGGAGCGGGGAAGGGACGCAGTATTTT.

J is TRBJ2-5 and V is TRBV20-1, with no clear D. This CDR3 comprises 13 residues. Trimming left V 8 bases short and J 0 bases short, with 13 bases between. Germline CDR1 DFQATT, CDR2 SNEGSKA (reference sequence). The CDR3 nucleotides read TGCAGTAACCGACCGAGGAACCAAGAGACCCAGTACTTC. It encodes CSNRPRNQETQYF.

The chain uses TRBV30 and TRBJ1-4; D gene ambiguous. CDR1 is GTSNPN, CDR2 SVGIG, per germline (reference sequence). This CDR3 contains 13 residues. The CDR3 DNA is TGTGCTTCAACGGGGACAACTAATGAAAAACTGTTTTTT. Translated, it gives CASTGTTNEKLFF.

This clonotype was detected a few times. The CDR3 DNA follows: TGTGCCACCAGTGATTTAGGAGGGGAGCTGTTTTTT. This sequence encodes CATSDLGGELFF. The chain has TRBV24-1 and TRBJ2-2; no definite D call. The CDR3 runs to 12 residues. Trimming pared 1 base from V and 8 bases from J, leaving 4 bases between. Germline CDR1 KGHDR, CDR2 SFDVKD.

This clonotype came up a few times. The chain carries TRBV20-1 and TRBJ2-1, with a weak D call TRBD1 (5 bases). The CDR3 spans 12 residues. V lost 5 bases and J lost 6, with 11 bases in between. Germline lookup yields CDR1 DFQATT and CDR2 SNEGSKA (reference sequence). The CDR3 spells CSAGADSNEQFF. CDR3 coding DNA: TGCAGTGCTGGGGCAGATTCCAATGAGCAGTTCTTC.

A word on this clonotype: One end of the junction does not line up with germline, which may come from a read error. The J gene is TRBJ1-1, the V gene TRBV29-1; no clear D gene. The CDR3 loop spans 12 amino acids. The germline CDR1 and CDR2 sequences are SQVTM and ANQGSEA. As DNA, the CDR3 is TGCAGCGTTGAAGGGATGAACACTGAAGCCTTCTTT. Translated: CSVEGMNTEAFF.

The V gene is TRBV28, the J gene TRBJ2-7; no reliable D call. V was cut by 0 bases and J by 5 bases, with 8 bases left in between. Per the germline V gene, CDR1 is MDHEN and CDR2 is SYDVKM. The CDR3 contains 13 residues. CDR3 DNA sequence: TGTGCCAGCAGTTTATGGGCCGTCCACGAGCAGTACTTC. As protein: CASSLWAVHEQYF.

In nucleotides, the CDR3 is TGCAGTGCTAGAGATGGTGGGGAGGCCGGGGAGACCCAGTACTTC. Translating gives CSARDGGEAGETQYF. The chain joins TRBV20-1 to TRBJ2-5; D perhaps matches TRBD2 (6 bases). The germline CDR1 and CDR2 sequences are DFQATT and SNEGSKA (reference sequence). CDR3 length: 15 residues. Deletions cut 0 bases from V and 5 bases from J, with 16 bases between.

There are a few counts of this clonotype. V is TRBV4-2 and J is TRBJ1-2; D remains unclear. CDR1 is LGHNA and CDR2 is YNFKEQ in the germline V gene. This CDR3 region has 11 residues. The V and J ends lost 6 bases and 4 bases respectively, with 6 bases between them. The CDR3 is CASRQTYGYTF. CDR3 nucleotide sequence: TGTGCCAGCAGACAGACCTATGGCTACACCTTC.

V gene TRBV20-1 combines with J gene TRBJ2-7; perhaps TRBD1 as D (6 bases). Germline V gene sequence: CDR1 DFQATT, CDR2 SNEGSKA (reference sequence). The CDR3 is made up of 13 amino acids. V was cut by 0 bases and J by 6 bases, with 12 bases left in between. The CDR3 bases are TGCAGTGCTAGAGAGTCTGTCAGGGGCGAGCAGTACTTC. Residues: CSARESVRGEQYF.

Only a few counts were recorded for this clonotype. The CDR3 is CASSQGPFYEQYF. DNA of the CDR3: TGTGCCAGCAGCCAAGGGCCGTTCTACGAGCAGTACTTC. V is TRBV27 and J is TRBJ2-7; D not certain. CDR3 size: 13 residues. Trimming removed 6 bases at V and 3 bases at J, with 12 bases between. Germline V gene data show CDR1 as MNHEY and CDR2 as SMNVEV (reference sequence).

The chain combines TRBV12-3 or TRBV12-4 with TRBJ2-1; D is undetermined. V shed 0 bases and J shed 6 bases, with 6 bases lying between them. This CDR3 comprises 13 residues. The chain's CDR3 is CASSLAPVNEQFF. The CDR3 coding sequence is TGTGCCAGCAGTTTAGCCCCCGTCAATGAGCAGTTCTTC.

CDR3 amino acids: CSVQDSSYEQYF. As DNA, the CDR3 is TGCAGCGTTCAGGACAGCTCCTACGAGCAGTACTTC. The rearrangement joins TRBV29-1 to TRBJ2-7; D is perhaps TRBD1 (6 bases). Deletions cut 5 bases from V and 0 bases from J, with 8 bases between. The CDR3 length is 12 residues. CDR1 and CDR2 from the germline V gene are SQVTM and ANQGSEA.

The CDR3 spells CATSRNRGQGTTGELFF. The CDR3 region has the DNA TGTGCCACCAGCAGAAACCGGGGACAGGGGACCACCGGGGAGCTGTTTTTT. This chain joins TRBV15 and TRBJ2-2; 10 nucleotides match TRBD1. In germline, CDR1 is LNHNV, CDR2 YYDKDF (reference sequence). V gave up 2 bases and J gave up 4 bases; unmatched junction bases: 7. CDR3 length: 17 amino acids.

This clonotype was picked up a small number of times. V and J are TRBV3-1 and TRBJ2-3, with 8 bases lining up with TRBD1. CDR3 length: 17 residues. J lost 1 base, V lost 0 bases, and 6 bases had no gene match. CDR1 is LGHDT, CDR2 YNNKEL, per germline (reference sequence). The CDR3 loop is CASSQDRGTGGTDTQYF. The CDR3 nucleotides read TGTGCCAGCAGCCAAGATCGCGGGACAGGAGGCACAGATACGCAGTATTTT.